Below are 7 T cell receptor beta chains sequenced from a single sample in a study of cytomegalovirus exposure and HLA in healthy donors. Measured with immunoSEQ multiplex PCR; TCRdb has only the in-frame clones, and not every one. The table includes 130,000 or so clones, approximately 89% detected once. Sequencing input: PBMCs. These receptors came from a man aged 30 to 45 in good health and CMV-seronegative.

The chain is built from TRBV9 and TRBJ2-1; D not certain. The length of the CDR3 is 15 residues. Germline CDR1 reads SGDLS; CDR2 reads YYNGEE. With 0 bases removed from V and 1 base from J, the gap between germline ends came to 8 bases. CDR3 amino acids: CASSVERWSYNEQFF. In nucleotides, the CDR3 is TGTGCCAGCAGCGTAGAGAGATGGTCCTACAATGAGCAGTTCTTC.

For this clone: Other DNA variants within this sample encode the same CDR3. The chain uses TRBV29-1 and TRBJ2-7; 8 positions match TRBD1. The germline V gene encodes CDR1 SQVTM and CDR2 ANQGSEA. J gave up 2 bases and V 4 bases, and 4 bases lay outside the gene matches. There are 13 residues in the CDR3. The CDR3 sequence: CSVAGQGTYEQYF. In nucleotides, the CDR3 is TGCAGCGTTGCAGGACAGGGTACCTACGAGCAGTACTTC.

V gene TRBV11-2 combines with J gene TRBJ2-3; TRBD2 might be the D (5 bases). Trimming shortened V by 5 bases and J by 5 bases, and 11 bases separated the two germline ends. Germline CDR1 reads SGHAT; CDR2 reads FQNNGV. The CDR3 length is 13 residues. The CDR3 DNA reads TGTGCCAGCAGCCTTCCCGAGGGAGATACGCAGTATTTT. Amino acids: CASSLPEGDTQYF.

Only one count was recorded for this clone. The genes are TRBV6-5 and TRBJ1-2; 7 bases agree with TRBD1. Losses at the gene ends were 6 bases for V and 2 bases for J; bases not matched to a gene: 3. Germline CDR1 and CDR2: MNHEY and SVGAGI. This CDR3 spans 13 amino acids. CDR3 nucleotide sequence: TGTGCCAGCAGCCAGGGGGTCAACTATGGCTACACCTTC. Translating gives CASSQGVNYGYTF.

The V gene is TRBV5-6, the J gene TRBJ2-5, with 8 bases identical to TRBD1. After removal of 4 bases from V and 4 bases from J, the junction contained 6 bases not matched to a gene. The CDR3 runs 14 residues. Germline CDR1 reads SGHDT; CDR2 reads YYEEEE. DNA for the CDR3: TGTGCCAGCAGCGGGGGACAGGCCCTAGAGACCCAGTACTTC. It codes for CASSGGQALETQYF.

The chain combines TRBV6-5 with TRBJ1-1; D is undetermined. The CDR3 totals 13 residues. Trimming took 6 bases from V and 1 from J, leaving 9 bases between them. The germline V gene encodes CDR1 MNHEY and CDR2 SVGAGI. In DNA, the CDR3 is TGTGCCAGCAGAATCACAGAGAACACTGAAGCTTTCTTT. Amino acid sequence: CASRITENTEAFF.

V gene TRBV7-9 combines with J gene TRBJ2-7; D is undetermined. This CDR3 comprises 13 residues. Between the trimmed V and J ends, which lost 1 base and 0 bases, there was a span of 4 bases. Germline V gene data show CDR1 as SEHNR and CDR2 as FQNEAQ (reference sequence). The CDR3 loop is CASSLVYSYEQYF. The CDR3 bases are TGTGCCAGCAGCTTAGTATACTCCTACGAGCAGTACTTC.